The present TCR beta chain was sequenced within a study of regulatory T cells in long-lasting Graves disease. Time point of the sample: newly diagnosed GD, antithyroid drugs for less than 3 months. With RNA extracted from PBMCs as input, the TCR library was made. The patients were enrolled through endocrinology in Xi'an, China. Broader study findings: TRBV28, TRBJ1-2 and TRBJ2-5 were favored in persistent disease.

With V trimmed by 3 bases and J by 0 bases, 8 bases remained unmatched. Germline CDR1 is SEHNR and CDR2 is FQNEAQ (reference sequence). This CDR3 is 18 amino acids long. TCR beta libraries were built with iRepertoire HTBI primers and Arm-PCR of CDR3 regions. MiXCR, run by TCRdb on the multiplex PCR reads, gives a single entry per CDR3 protein. The sample contains over 200,000 distinct CDR3 sequences, under 20% of which appear only once. This clonotype was observed at least ten times. The antigen is undetermined. This same sample was also taken into another study, of T cells in Graves' hyperthyroidism and ophthalmopathy. As that study records: Disease duration under 2 months; hyperthyroidism patients were aged 18 to 65. Primed by the HTBI set, a first-round RT-PCR was run on the TCR CDR3.

This chain links TRBV7-9 with TRBJ2-3, with 11 positions matching TRBD2. This sequence originates from a woman in her thirties with Graves disease. The sample consisted of peripheral blood mononuclear cells (PBMCs), taken at new diagnosis, from a patient treated with antithyroid drugs. The CDR3 nucleotides are TGTGCCAGCAGCTTCCCAGGGGCTAGCGGGGGGAGCACAGATACGCAGTATTTT. As protein: CASSFPGASGGSTDTQYF.